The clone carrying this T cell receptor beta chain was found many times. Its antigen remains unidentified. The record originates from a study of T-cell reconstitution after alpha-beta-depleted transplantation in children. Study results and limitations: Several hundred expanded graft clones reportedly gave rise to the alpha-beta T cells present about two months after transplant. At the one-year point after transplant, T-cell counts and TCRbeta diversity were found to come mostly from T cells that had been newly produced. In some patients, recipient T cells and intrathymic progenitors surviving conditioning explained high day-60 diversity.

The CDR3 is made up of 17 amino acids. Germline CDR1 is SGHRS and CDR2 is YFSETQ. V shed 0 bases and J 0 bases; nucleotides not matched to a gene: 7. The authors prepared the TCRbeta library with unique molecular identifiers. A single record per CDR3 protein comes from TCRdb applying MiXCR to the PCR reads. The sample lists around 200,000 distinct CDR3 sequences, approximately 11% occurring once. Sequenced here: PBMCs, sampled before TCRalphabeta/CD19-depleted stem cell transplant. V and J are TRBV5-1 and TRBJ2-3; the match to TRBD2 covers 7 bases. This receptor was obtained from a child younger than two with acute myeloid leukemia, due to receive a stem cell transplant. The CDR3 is CASSLARLAASTDTQYF. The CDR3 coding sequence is TGCGCCAGCAGCTTGGCCCGGCTAGCGGCTAGCACAGATACGCAGTATTTT. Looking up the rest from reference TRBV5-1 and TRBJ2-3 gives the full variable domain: KAGVTQTPRYLIKTRGQQVTLSCSPISGHRSVSWYQQTPGQGLQFLFEYFSETQRNKGNFPGRFSGRQFSNSRSEMNVSTLELGDSALYLCASSLARLAASTDTQYFGPGTRLTVL.